One sample yielded the 28 T cell receptor beta chains listed below, sequenced in a study of T cells in women clearing cervical HPV infection. Sequencing used immunoSEQ multiplex PCR; TCRdb keeps in-frame clones, though not all of them. With 29,000 or so clones in the sample, the ten largest clones hold 2.5% to 3%. Source material: blood buffy coat. Receptors were obtained from a woman between 18 and 69 years old with a cervical HPV16 infection that either progressed to CIN3+ or cleared (not recorded which).

Turning to this clone: The sequence runs out 3 residues before the end of the CDR3; the remainder is reconstructed from the germline J gene. The rearrangement joins TRBV20-1 to TRBJ2-2; D uncertain. With 1 base removed from V and 6 bases from J, the gap between germline ends came to 6 bases. This CDR3 comprises 12 residues. The V gene's germline CDR1 is DFQATT and CDR2 SNEGSKA (reference sequence). The part of the CDR3 DNA that was read is TGCAGTGCTAGAGGGCCTTCCGGGGAG. It is translated as CSARGPSGE. The CDR3 in full is CSARGPSGELFF.

In the case of this clone: The read ends 3 residues before the CDR3 terminus; that terminus is restored from the germline J gene. This sequence joins TRBV7-8 and TRBJ1-4; TRBD1 is a possible D gene (5 bases). Germline assignment: CDR1 SGHVS and CDR2 FQNEAQ. V lost 1 base, J lost 6 bases, and 15 bases lay in between. The CDR3 extends over 16 amino acids. CDR3 bases read: TGTGCCAGCAGCTTAGTGAGGGGAGGGGTTTATGAAAAA. Amino acid sequence: CASSLVRGGVYEK. The CDR3 in full is CASSLVRGGVYEKLFF.

Points on this clone: The read stops 3 residues short of the end of the CDR3; the missing end is completed from the germline J gene. V is TRBV7-8 and J is TRBJ1-2; 8 bases are a match to TRBD1. This CDR3 spans 13 amino acids. CDR1 SGHVS and CDR2 FQNEAQ come from the germline V gene. Incomplete CDR3 DNA: TGTGCCAGCAGCCTCGACAGGGGCAATGAC. It is translated as CASSLDRGND. The whole CDR3 is CASSLDRGNDYTF.

About this clone: Read sequence stops 3 residues before the CDR3 end, and the germline J gene provides the missing end. The V gene is TRBV3-1 (or the pseudogene TRBV3-2), the J gene TRBJ2-5; possibly TRBD1 for D (5 bases). The germline CDR1 and CDR2 sequences are LGHDT and YNNKEL (reference sequence). This CDR3 spans 14 amino acids. Trimming stripped 3 bases from V and 2 bases from J, with 10 bases between. Partial CDR3 DNA: TGTGCCAGCAGCCACTCCCAGGGACAAGAGACC. Encoded protein: CASSHSQGQET. The CDR3, in full, reads CASSHSQGQETQYF.

Concerning this clone itself: Sequencing ends 3 residues short of the CDR3 end; the germline J gene provides the rest. V usage is TRBV30 and J usage is TRBJ1-5; 8 bases align to TRBD1. The V gene's germline CDR1 is GTSNPN and CDR2 SVGIG (reference sequence). This CDR3 comprises 13 residues. Trimming cost V 2 bases and J 7 bases; bases outside gene matches: 4. The CDR3 is CAWSNQGAQPQHF. The CDR3 DNA, read in part, is TGTGCCTGGAGTAACCAGGGGGCCCAGCCC.

The CDR3 is CSAKGGVDNEQFF. CDR3 bases read: TGCAGTGCTAAAGGCGGGGTAGACAATGAG. The chain links TRBV20-1 to TRBJ2-1, with D possibly TRBD2 on 6 matching bases. The CDR3 is cut off 3 residues early in the read; its end comes from the germline J gene. The CDR3 has 13 residues. V was cut by 4 bases and J by 5 bases, with 12 bases left in between. Germline CDR1 is DFQATT and CDR2 is SNEGSKA (reference sequence).

On this clone itself: Read data end 3 residues before the CDR3 end; the end is taken from the germline J gene. The chain is built from TRBV29-1 and TRBJ2-1; maybe TRBD1 (6 bases). V lost 5 bases, J lost 9 bases, and 17 bases lay in between. The CDR3 loop spans 13 amino acids. Germline CDR1 is SQVTM and CDR2 is ANQGSEA. The CDR3 DNA, read in part, is TGCAGCGTTAAACTGCAGGGGACCGGTGAG. This encodes CSVKLQGTGE. In full, the CDR3 reads CSVKLQGTGEQFF.

In the case of this clone: Read data end 3 residues before the CDR3 end; the end is taken from the germline J gene. This chain uses TRBV7-2 with TRBJ2-2; D is uncertain. Germline V gene lookup returns CDR1 SGHTA and CDR2 FQGNSA. This CDR3 spans 12 amino acids. Trimming removed 10 bases at V and 6 bases at J, with 12 bases between. The CDR3 sequence is CATEGTAGELFF. The CDR3 DNA, read in part, is TGTGCCACCGAAGGTACAGCCGGGGAG.

Of note for this clone: The CDR3 end falls 3 residues outside the read, so it is completed with the germline J gene. The gene calls are TRBV10-3 and TRBJ2-1; 8 bases fit TRBD2. Germline CDR1 is ENHRY and CDR2 is SYGVKD. The CDR3 loop spans 15 amino acids. J lost 6 bases, V lost 6 bases, and 10 bases had no gene match. The part of the CDR3 DNA that was read is TGTGCCATCAGCCTAAGAGCGGGAGCGTCCAATGAG. This codes for CAISLRAGASNE. The full CDR3 reads CAISLRAGASNEQFF.

For this clone: The read ends 3 residues shy of where the CDR3 ends; the end is completed using the germline J gene. The J gene is TRBJ2-5, the V gene TRBV2; tentatively, D is TRBD2 (6 bases). The CDR3 runs 13 residues. V lost 3 bases, J lost 7 bases, and 12 bases lay in between. Germline CDR1 is SNHLY and CDR2 is FYNNEI. CDR3 region: CASSEGRRGTQYF. The part of the CDR3 DNA that was read is TGTGCCAGCAGTGAGGGACGGCGGGGGACC.

On this clone: The CDR3 is cut off 3 residues early in the read; its end comes from the germline J gene. The rearrangement links TRBV4-1 to TRBJ2-7; D gene unclear. Germline V gives CDR1 MGHRA, CDR2 YSYEKL. V lost 0 bases, J lost 6 bases, and 12 bases lay in between. The length of the CDR3 is 14 residues. This chain's CDR3 is CASSQEDRGGEQYF. Incomplete CDR3 DNA: TGCGCCAGCAGCCAAGAAGACCGCGGCGGCGAG.

The CDR3 bases that were read are TGTGCCAGCAGCCCTGTTGTAGCGGGAGGACCCGAG. Translation: CASSPVVAGGPE. The complete CDR3 sequence is CASSPVVAGGPEQYF. This chain connects TRBV7-8 to TRBJ2-7; 10 bases fit TRBD2. With the read ending 3 residues before the CDR3 end, the germline J gene is used to fill in that end. The CDR3 sequence is 15 residues long. Trimming at V came to 5 bases and at J to 6 bases, leaving 10 bases not matched to a gene. Per germline, CDR1 SGHVS and CDR2 FQNEAQ. Filled out from reference TRBV7-8 and TRBJ2-7, the complete variable domain reads GAGVSQSPRYKVAKRGQDVALRCDPISGHVSLFWYQQALGQGPEFLTYFQNEAQLDKSGLPSDRFFAERPEGSVSTLKIQRTQQEDSAVYLCASSPVVAGGPEQYFGPGTRLTVT.

Comments on this clone: The DNA ends 3 residues before the CDR3 does, and the rest of the CDR3 is filled in from the germline J gene. The rearrangement joins TRBV20-1 to TRBJ2-1; D gene uncertain. V lost 3 bases, J lost 9 bases, and 9 bases lay in between. The CDR3 extends over 11 amino acids. Germline assignment: CDR1 DFQATT and CDR2 SNEGSKA (reference sequence). CDR3 DNA (partial): TGCAGTGCTAGGATCAGGAGTGAG. Protein sequence: CSARIRSE. The CDR3 in full is CSARIRSEQFF.

Remarks on this clone: Read sequence stops 3 residues before the CDR3 end, and the germline J gene provides the missing end. The V gene is TRBV18, the J gene TRBJ2-7, with no clear D. The CDR3 runs to 14 residues. Trimming took off 2 bases at V and 0 bases at J, with 8 bases between the two ends. In germline, CDR1 is KGHSH, CDR2 LQKENI. The CDR3 loop reads CASSPEQTSYEQYF. The sequenced part of the CDR3 DNA is TGTGCCAGCTCACCAGAACAAACCTCCTACGAG.

Comment on this clone: The sequenced fragment ends 3 residues before the CDR3 boundary, so the rest is inferred from the germline J gene. The chain has TRBV4-2 and TRBJ2-7; TRBD2 aligns across 8 bases. The CDR3 consists of 15 residues. Germline V CDR1 and CDR2: LGHNA, YNFKEQ. Trimming removed 0 bases from V and 3 bases from J; junction bases left unmatched: 4. CDR3 sequence: CASSQDVSGGYEQYF. CDR3 bases read: TGTGCCAGCAGCCAAGATGTAAGCGGGGGCTACGAG.

Regarding this clone: The DNA ends 3 residues before the CDR3 does, and the rest of the CDR3 is filled in from the germline J gene. The J gene is TRBJ2-7, the V gene TRBV20-1, with no clear D. Trimming pared 4 bases from V and 3 bases from J, leaving 10 bases between. This CDR3 is 12 amino acids long. Germline CDR1 is DFQATT and CDR2 is SNEGSKA (reference sequence). CDR3 sequence reads: CSANTKGYEQYF. The sequenced part of the CDR3 DNA is TGCAGTGCTAACACAAAGGGCTACGAG.

To note about this clone: Read coverage stops 3 residues before the CDR3 terminus; the germline J gene supplies the remainder. This chain links TRBV19 with TRBJ2-7; 8 bases align to TRBD1. The ends lost 3 bases at V and 6 bases at J; junction bases unmatched: 7. CDR1 and CDR2 from the germline V gene are LNHDA and SQIVND (reference sequence). The length of the CDR3 is 14 residues. CDR3 sequence: CASSIGQGRGEQYF. The CDR3 DNA, read in part, is TGTGCCAGTAGTATCGGACAGGGCCGGGGCGAG.

In regard to this clone: The read ends 3 residues shy of where the CDR3 ends; the end is completed using the germline J gene. The chain employs TRBV6-2 or TRBV6-3 and TRBJ2-1; the match to TRBD2 covers 12 bases. The CDR3 length is 15 residues. J gave up 7 bases and V 4 bases, and 5 bases lay outside the gene matches. Germline-derived CDR1 and CDR2 are MNHEY and SVGEGT. The sequenced CDR3 bases are TGTGCCAGCAGTTTTCAACTAGCGGGAGGTAATGAG. This codes for CASSFQLAGGNE. The CDR3 as a whole reads CASSFQLAGGNEQFF.

Concerning this clone: Coverage ceases 3 residues before the CDR3 finishes, and the germline J gene fills in the end. The gene calls are TRBV7-6 and TRBJ1-6; the D is unclear. The length of the CDR3 is 13 residues. CDR1 and CDR2 (germline): SGHVS, FNYEAQ. Trimming took off 6 bases at V and 7 bases at J, with 10 bases between the two ends. The CDR3 here is CASSSQRNSPLHF. Partial CDR3 DNA: TGTGCCAGCAGTTCCCAGAGAAATTCACCC. Using reference TRBV7-6 and TRBJ1-6 for the parts outside the CDR3, the full variable domain is GAGVSQSPRYKVTKRGQDVALRCDPISGHVSLYWYRQALGQGPEFLTYFNYEAQQDKSGLPNDRFSAERPEGSISTLTIQRTEQRDSAMYRCASSSQRNSPLHFGNGTRLTVT.

Of note for this clone: The missing CDR3 end, 3 residues past where the read stops, is filled in from the germline J gene. The chain has TRBV19 and TRBJ1-2; D not certain. Per the germline V gene, CDR1 is LNHDA and CDR2 is SQIVND (reference sequence). The CDR3 is 14 residues long. The CDR3 bases that were read are TGTGCCAGTAGGGTCAGCGGGAGTTCGAATGAC. Protein sequence: CASRVSGSSND. The CDR3 as a whole reads CASRVSGSSNDYTF.

Incomplete CDR3 DNA: TGCGCCAGCAGCTTGTCTAGCGGGGCCGATACG. Residues: CASSLSSGADT. The whole CDR3 reads CASSLSSGADTQYF. The genes are TRBV5-1 and TRBJ2-3; TRBD2 matches at 9 bases. The read ends 3 residues shy of where the CDR3 ends; the end is completed using the germline J gene. Trimming removed 1 base from V and 6 bases from J; junction bases left unmatched: 3. CDR1 SGHRS and CDR2 YFSETQ come from the germline V gene. CDR3 length equals 14 residues.

As concerns this clone: Coverage ceases 3 residues before the CDR3 finishes, and the germline J gene fills in the end. This sequence joins TRBV7-2 and TRBJ2-1; D unclear. Trimming removed 4 bases from V and 9 bases from J, with 10 bases in between. Germline assignment: CDR1 SGHTA and CDR2 FQGNSA. The CDR3 runs 12 residues. Incomplete CDR3 DNA: TGTGCCAGCAGCTCCGACTCTGGTGAG. This sequence encodes CASSSDSGE. The full CDR3 protein is CASSSDSGEQFF.

Concerning this clone: The CDR3 goes on 3 residues after the read ends, and that part is filled in from the germline J gene. V is TRBV5-4 and J is TRBJ1-1, with 9 bases aligning to TRBD1. CDR3 length: 16 residues. Germline-derived CDR1 and CDR2 are SGHNT and YYREEE (reference sequence). The ends lost 3 bases at V and 2 bases at J; junction bases unmatched: 8. CDR3 DNA (partial): TGTGCCAGCAGCTGGAATCCGGGACAGGGAAACACTGAA. Its protein product is CASSWNPGQGNTE. The entire CDR3 is CASSWNPGQGNTEAFF.

In regard to this clone: The read ends 3 residues before the CDR3 terminus; that terminus is restored from the germline J gene. This same CDR3 is encoded by further DNA sequences in the sample. This rearrangement joins TRBV7-6 to TRBJ2-7, with 10 nucleotides matching TRBD2. The germline V gene has CDR1 SGHVS and CDR2 FNYEAQ. V lost 5 bases to trimming and J lost 3 bases; unmatched junction nucleotides: 4. The CDR3 totals 14 residues. Partial CDR3 DNA: TGTGCCAGCAGCCCCAGGACTAGCGGCTACGAG. This encodes CASSPRTSGYE. The full CDR3 is CASSPRTSGYEQYF.

With regard to this clone: The read finishes 3 residues shy of the CDR3 end, and the germline J gene is used to complete it. This chain uses TRBV4-1 with TRBJ2-7; D remains ambiguous. This CDR3 has 16 residues. CDR1 is MGHRA, CDR2 YSYEKL, per germline. V lost 0 bases and J 3 bases, leaving 15 bases between the germline ends. CDR3 loop: CASSQETFTVYYEQYF. Incomplete CDR3 DNA: TGCGCCAGCAGCCAAGAGACCTTTACAGTTTACTACGAG.

A word on this clone: The CDR3 end lies 3 residues beyond the end of the read and is filled in from the germline J gene. The V and J genes are TRBV12-3 or TRBV12-4 and TRBJ2-7; a possible D gene is TRBD1 (6 bases). The CDR3 length is 14 residues. Trimming stripped 2 bases from V and 5 bases from J, with 13 bases between. The sequenced CDR3 bases are TGTGCCAGCAGTTTAATCTACAGGGTCCACGAG. Translated, it gives CASSLIYRVHE. The entire CDR3 protein reads CASSLIYRVHEQYF.

To note about this clone: The read stops 3 residues short of the end of the CDR3; the missing end is completed from the germline J gene. The chain has TRBV19 and TRBJ2-5, with D perhaps matching TRBD2 (6 bases). There are 13 residues in the CDR3. Trimming took off 10 bases at V and 2 bases at J, with 14 bases between the two ends. Germline V gene sequence: CDR1 LNHDA, CDR2 SQIVND (reference sequence). The CDR3 is CATSRGRQETQYF. The sequenced CDR3 bases are TGTGCCACCTCTCGGGGGAGACAAGAGACC.

Notes on this clone: The CDR3 end lies 3 residues beyond the end of the read and is filled in from the germline J gene. The rearrangement uses TRBV29-1 and TRBJ1-2; D call uncertain. Germline CDR1 SQVTM, CDR2 ANQGSEA. The length of the CDR3 is 11 residues. The chain's CDR3 is CSVDAGGGYTF. The DNA read from the CDR3 is TGCAGCGTTGACGCAGGAGGCGGC.